Sequencing of this T cell receptor (beta chain) was carried out in a study of tumor and adjacent non-tumor tissue in lung cancer. Turning to the study itself: The patients, 10 men and five or six women, were about 30 to 76 with stage I to III disease. Findings of the study overall: Tumor repertoires had a smaller top 100 clone share than normal lung. Tumor TCR diversity, when higher, was linked to shorter survival. Significantly higher TCR diversity was found in tumor than normal lung.

As for this clonotype: The antigen remains unidentified. One end of the junction fails to match germline, which may point to a read error.

In germline, CDR1 is SEHNR, CDR2 FQNEAQ (reference sequence). The CDR3 loop spans 15 amino acids. No cell sorting was done before RNA was extracted from the tissue. Distant lung tissue was collected more than 3 cm away from the tumor edge. A modified ARM-PCR protocol with three rounds of nested PCR amplified TCRbeta. TCRdb re-analysed the multiplex PCR reads in MiXCR, keeping a single row per CDR3 protein. The sample shows 40,000 to 50,000 distinct CDR3 sequences, around 64% of them seen only once. The receptor's source is a woman between 70 and 85 years old with non-small cell lung cancer. The genes are TRBV7-9 and TRBJ1-1; 8 bases line up with TRBD1. The sequenced sample consisted of distant non-tumor lung tissue. CDR3 amino acids: CDSSFRGRKNTEAFF. In DNA, the CDR3 is TGTGACAGCAGCTTCAGGGGGCGGAAAAACACTGAAGCTTTCTTT.